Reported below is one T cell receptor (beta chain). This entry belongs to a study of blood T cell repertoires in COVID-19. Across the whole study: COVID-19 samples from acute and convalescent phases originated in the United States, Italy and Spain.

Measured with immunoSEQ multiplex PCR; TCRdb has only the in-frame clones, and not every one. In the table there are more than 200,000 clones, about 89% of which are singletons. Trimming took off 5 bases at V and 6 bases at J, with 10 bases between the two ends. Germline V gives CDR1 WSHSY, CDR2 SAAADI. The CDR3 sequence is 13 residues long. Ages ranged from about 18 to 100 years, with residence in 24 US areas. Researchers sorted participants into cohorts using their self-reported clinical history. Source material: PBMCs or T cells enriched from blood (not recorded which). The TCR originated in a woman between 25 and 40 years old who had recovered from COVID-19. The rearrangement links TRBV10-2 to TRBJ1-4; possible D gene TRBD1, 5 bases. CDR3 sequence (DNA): TGCGCCAGCAGTCGTGGGGCGGATGAAAAACTGTTTTTT. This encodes CASSRGADEKLFF.